The 13 T cell receptor beta chains below come from one sample, sequenced in a study of cytomegalovirus exposure and HLA in healthy donors. With 60 Vbeta and 13 Jbeta primers, the PCR was carried out. Some clones are missing from TCRdb's copy, which holds only in-frame ones; the method was immunoSEQ multiplex PCR. The sample holds about 140,000 clones, roughly four fifths seen once. The sequencing input was PBMCs. The receptors shown here come from a woman aged 45-59 years in good health and CMV-seropositive.

The chain recombines TRBV19 with TRBJ1-1, with D perhaps matching TRBD1 (5 bases). Germline CDR1 reads LNHDA; CDR2 reads SQIVND (reference sequence). This CDR3 comprises 14 residues. With 1 base removed from V and 4 bases from J, the gap between germline ends came to 10 bases. CDR3 in amino acids: CASSIAYDSTEAFF. CDR3 sequence (DNA): TGTGCCAGTAGTATAGCTTACGACAGCACTGAAGCTTTCTTT.

V and J are TRBV5-4 and TRBJ2-1; perhaps TRBD1 as D (5 bases). The germline V and J ends were trimmed by 1 base and 2 bases, with 10 bases remaining between them. This CDR3 is 15 amino acids long. Germline V gene sequence: CDR1 SGHNT, CDR2 YYREEE (reference sequence). The CDR3 nucleotides read TGTGCCAGCAGCTTGCAGGCAGGGACCTACAATGAGCAGTTCTTC. It is translated as CASSLQAGTYNEQFF.

The chain combines TRBV4-2 with TRBJ2-7, with 7 bases identical to TRBD2. The germline gives CDR1 LGHNA, CDR2 YNFKEQ. V lost 8 bases and J lost 2; bases outside the gene matches: 3. This CDR3 region has 12 residues. In nucleotides, the CDR3 is TGTGCCAGCGGGGAGGGTCCCTACGAGCAGTACTTC. Residues: CASGEGPYEQYF.

V and J are TRBV15 and TRBJ2-3, with a tentative D call TRBD2 (6 bases). Germline assignment: CDR1 LNHNV and CDR2 YYDKDF (reference sequence). CDR3 length: 16 amino acids. V lost 0 bases and J 5 bases, leaving 15 bases between the germline ends. As DNA, the CDR3 is TGTGCCACCAGCAGAGAAGGAGGGTGGGGGATAGATACGCAGTATTTT. Residues: CATSREGGWGIDTQYF.

The V gene is TRBV9, the J gene TRBJ2-1, with 9 bases fitting TRBD2. Germline CDR1 is SGDLS and CDR2 is YYNGEE. Germline trimming cut 5 bases from V and 0 bases from J; bases unmatched to any gene: 6. The CDR3 length is 16 residues. The CDR3 DNA is TGTGCCAGCAGTTCTAGCGGGGTGGGCTCCTACAATGAGCAGTTCTTC. Translated, it gives CASSSSGVGSYNEQFF. Full variable domain (outside the CDR3, taken from reference TRBV9 and TRBJ2-1): DSGVTQTPKHLITATGQRVTLRCSPRSGDLSVYWYQQSLDQGLQFLIQYYNGEERAKGNILERFSAQQFPDLHSELNLSSLELGDSALYFCASSSSGVGSYNEQFFGPGTRLTVL.

The rearrangement uses TRBV5-6 and TRBJ2-3; maybe TRBD1 (5 bases). There are 15 residues in the CDR3. V was pared by 2 bases and J by 0 bases, with 10 bases between. Germline V gene lookup returns CDR1 SGHDT and CDR2 YYEEEE. The CDR3 here is CASSLAGISTDTQYF. The CDR3 bases are TGTGCCAGCAGCTTAGCAGGGATTAGCACAGATACGCAGTATTTT.

V and J are TRBV28 and TRBJ1-6, with D possibly being TRBD1 (5 bases). The germline V gene has CDR1 MDHEN and CDR2 SYDVKM. The CDR3 is made up of 13 amino acids. V lost 9 bases and J 8 bases, leaving 14 bases between the germline ends. CDR3: CASLGQRDSPLHF. As DNA, the CDR3 is TGTGCCAGTCTGGGGCAAAGGGATTCACCCCTCCACTTT.

This clone turned up a few times. The DNA for the CDR3 is TGTGCCAGCAGCCCAGGACAGGATCTTTATGGCTACACCTTC. This encodes CASSPGQDLYGYTF. V and J are TRBV14 and TRBJ1-2; 7 bases line up with TRBD1. In germline, CDR1 is SGHDN, CDR2 FVKESK. The V and J ends lost 4 bases and 5 bases, in that order; junction bases with no gene match: 7. The CDR3 runs 14 residues.

The V and J genes are TRBV4-2 and TRBJ1-5, with a tentative D call TRBD1 (6 bases). The CDR3 has 15 residues. V was shortened by 0 bases and J by 5 bases, with 11 bases between the two germline ends. Per the germline V gene, CDR1 is LGHNA and CDR2 is YNFKEQ. In DNA, the CDR3 is TGTGCCAGCAGCCAAGAAGGCGCAGGGGATCAGCCCCAGCATTTT. Translated: CASSQEGAGDQPQHF.

V gene TRBV7-9 combines with J gene TRBJ2-7, with 10 bases that match TRBD1. Trimming took 6 bases from V and 5 from J; bases not matched to a gene: 1. Germline V lookup: CDR1 SEHNR, CDR2 FQNEAQ (reference sequence). This CDR3 is built from 12 residues. The CDR3 reads CASRGTGDEQYF. The DNA for the CDR3 is TGTGCCAGCAGGGGGACAGGGGACGAGCAGTACTTC.

The chain employs TRBV12-5 and TRBJ1-4, with TRBD1 matching over 11 bases. CDR1 and CDR2 (germline): LGHNT, FRNRAP. The CDR3 extends over 15 amino acids. The trim removed 7 bases at V and 8 bases at J, leaving 9 bases unmatched. The CDR3, as DNA: TGTGCTAGTGCTTCAACCGGGACAGGGGGGGAAAAACTGTTTTTT. The encoded protein is CASASTGTGGEKLFF.

This clone was detected a few times. The chain couples TRBV9 to TRBJ1-3; 7 bases agree with TRBD1. Germline assignment: CDR1 SGDLS and CDR2 YYNGEE. The CDR3 runs to 15 residues. Trimming at V came to 1 base and at J to 0 bases, leaving 1 base not matched to a gene. CDR3 DNA: TGTGCCAGCAGCGTACAGGGGGGCTCTGGAAACACCATATATTTT. It codes for CASSVQGGSGNTIYF.

The V and J genes are TRBV27 and TRBJ1-1; D ambiguous. Germline V lookup: CDR1 MNHEY, CDR2 SMNVEV (reference sequence). This CDR3 has 14 amino acids. The V and J ends lost 10 bases and 4 bases respectively, with 19 bases between them. CDR3 residues: CATGGKGWGTEAFF. The CDR3 DNA reads as TGTGCCACCGGCGGGAAGGGATGGGGCACTGAAGCTTTCTTT.